This is a list of T cell receptor beta chains from one sample in a study of control samples from healthy donors and cancer patients. Produced via immunoSEQ multiplex PCR; TCRdb's table is partial and in-frame only. This sample has about 95,000 clones; 88% occur once, and the top ten carry around an eighth. The sequenced sample consisted of blood. The receptor set was obtained from an older woman in good health. Each CDR3 is given with its conserved first and last residue. The D gene is left open where the match is weak. Not all rows give a size; the values are once, few, many and, for expanded clones, a class.

D gene: NA; clone size: NA; J gene: TRBJ1-6; V gene: TRBV6-1; CDR3 DNA: TGTGCCAGCAGTGAGGGGCAGAATTCACCCCTCCACTTT; CDR3 protein: CASSEGQNSPLHF
D gene: TRBD2; clone size: NA; J gene: TRBJ2-7; V gene: TRBV11-2; CDR3 DNA: TGTGCCAGCAGCTTTGAGCGGGGCGAGCAGTACTTC; CDR3 protein: CASSFERGEQYF
D gene: TRBD1; clone size: NA; J gene: TRBJ1-1; V gene: TRBV5-6; CDR3 DNA: TGTGCCAGCAGCTTGGCCGGACAGGGGGGAGCTTTCTTT; CDR3 protein: CASSLAGQGGAFF
D gene: NA; clone size: NA; J gene: TRBJ1-3; V gene: TRBV6-5; CDR3 DNA: TGTGCCAGCCTAGACCGTTCGCTGAGAGGCACCATATATTTT; CDR3 protein: CASLDRSLRGTIYF
D gene: NA; clone size: NA; J gene: TRBJ1-1; V gene: TRBV6-2/TRBV6-3; CDR3 DNA: TGTGCCAGCAGTTACGGGGAAATGAACACTGAAGCTTTCTTT; CDR3 protein: CASSYGEMNTEAFF
D gene: NA; clone size: few; J gene: TRBJ1-1; V gene: TRBV6-5; CDR3 DNA: TGTGCCAGCAGTTACCGCAGGGGCTCGAGCACTGAAGCTTTCTTT; CDR3 protein: CASSYRRGSSTEAFF
D gene: TRBD1; clone size: NA; J gene: TRBJ1-2; V gene: TRBV19; CDR3 DNA: TGTGCCAGTAGTATCGGGACAGGGGTTATTCGCTACACCTTC; CDR3 protein: CASSIGTGVIRYTF
D gene: TRBD1; clone size: NA; J gene: TRBJ1-4; V gene: TRBV5-1; CDR3 DNA: TGCGCCAGCAGCTGGGCGACAGGGCCGACGGAAAAACTGTTTTTT; CDR3 protein: CASSWATGPTEKLFF
D gene: NA; clone size: NA; J gene: TRBJ1-1; V gene: TRBV29-1; CDR3 DNA: TGCAGCGTTGTTCCGGGACAAAGGCCCAACACTGAAGCTTTCTTT; CDR3 protein: CSVVPGQRPNTEAFF
D gene: NA; clone size: once; J gene: TRBJ1-6; V gene: TRBV30; CDR3 DNA: TGTGCCTGGAGTGTATCGGGGTATAATTCACCCCTCCACTTT; CDR3 protein: CAWSVSGYNSPLHF
D gene: NA; clone size: once; J gene: TRBJ1-1; V gene: TRBV9; CDR3 DNA: TGTGCCAGCAGCCCGGGCTTAATAGGGAACACTGAAGCTTTCTTT; CDR3 protein: CASSPGLIGNTEAFF
D gene: TRBD1; clone size: NA; J gene: TRBJ1-2; V gene: TRBV3-1/TRBV3-2; CDR3 DNA: TGTGCCAGCAGCCGGCGAGGGGGCGCCGGCTATGGCTACACCTTC; CDR3 protein: CASSRRGGAGYGYTF
D gene: TRBD1; clone size: NA; J gene: TRBJ2-6; V gene: TRBV19; CDR3 DNA: TGTGCCAGTAGTATGACAGGGGCCGGGGCCAACGTCCTGACTTTC; CDR3 protein: CASSMTGAGANVLTF
D gene: NA; clone size: once; J gene: TRBJ1-5; V gene: TRBV7-2; CDR3 DNA: TGTGCCAGCAGCTTAGTTGGTGATCAGCCCCAGCATTTT; CDR3 protein: CASSLVGDQPQHF
D gene: TRBD2; clone size: NA; J gene: TRBJ2-5; V gene: TRBV7-2; CDR3 DNA: TGTGCCAGCAGCTCCGGACTAGCGGCCGGGGAGACCCAGTACTTC; CDR3 protein: CASSSGLAAGETQYF
D gene: NA; clone size: NA; J gene: TRBJ1-2; V gene: TRBV5-4; CDR3 DNA: TGTGCCAGCAGCTTGGGGTGGGGCCGTAACTATGGCTACACCTTC; CDR3 protein: CASSLGWGRNYGYTF
D gene: TRBD1; clone size: NA; J gene: TRBJ1-6; V gene: TRBV5-6; CDR3 DNA: TGTGCCAGCAGCTCTAATCCCAGGGACAGGGAACCGGCGGGTTCACCCCTCCACTTT; CDR3 protein: CASSSNPRDREPAGSPLHF
D gene: NA; clone size: once; J gene: TRBJ1-6; V gene: TRBV2; CDR3 DNA: TGTGCCAGCAGTGGAAACTATAATTCACCCCTCCACTTT; CDR3 protein: CASSGNYNSPLHF
D gene: NA; clone size: NA; J gene: TRBJ1-3; V gene: TRBV27; CDR3 DNA: TGTGCCAGCAGTAGAGGGTCTGGAAACACCATATATTTT; CDR3 protein: CASSRGSGNTIYF
D gene: NA; clone size: NA; J gene: TRBJ1-4; V gene: TRBV5-1; CDR3 DNA: TGCGCCAGCAGCTTGACAGGGACTAATGAAAAACTGTTTTTT; CDR3 protein: CASSLTGTNEKLFF
D gene: NA; clone size: NA; J gene: TRBJ2-3; V gene: TRBV11-2; CDR3 DNA: TGTGCCAGCAGCCTGGGAAGGGTAGCAGATACGCAGTATTTT; CDR3 protein: CASSLGRVADTQYF
D gene: TRBD2; clone size: once; J gene: TRBJ2-1; V gene: TRBV12-3/TRBV12-4; CDR3 DNA: TGTGCCAGCAGTTGGGGAACTAGCGGGATTCGGTTCTTC; CDR3 protein: CASSWGTSGIRFF
D gene: NA; clone size: NA; J gene: TRBJ2-5; V gene: TRBV7-9; CDR3 DNA: TGTGCCAGCAGCCTTTCAAGCGCGGCTGAGACCCAGTACTTC; CDR3 protein: CASSLSSAAETQYF
D gene: TRBD2; clone size: NA; J gene: TRBJ2-3; V gene: TRBV6-2/TRBV6-3; CDR3 DNA: TGTGCCAGCAGTTCGCCAGCGGGAGTCGGAGATACGCAGTATTTT; CDR3 protein: CASSSPAGVGDTQYF
D gene: NA; clone size: NA; J gene: TRBJ2-7; V gene: TRBV7-2; CDR3 DNA: TGTGCCAGCAGCTCTCTTCCGGGACGGGGCTCCTACGAGCAGTACTTC; CDR3 protein: CASSSLPGRGSYEQYF